The clone carrying this T cell receptor beta chain is a singleton in its sample. As yet, its antigen is unknown. A minimum of 7 million PBMCs was isolated per sample. For the second PCR, which ran for about 7 to 11 cycles, a sample-barcoded 5' primer and a J-beta primer mix were used. Each cDNA was tagged by a template-switch adaptor containing 12 random nucleotides. MiXCR, applied by TCRdb to the 5' RACE reads, yields one record per CDR3 protein. The sample includes roughly 1,500,000 distinct CDR3 sequences, roughly 40% of them seen just once. These data come from a study of blood T cells in healthy people across ages. Points from the study as a whole: Age showed a roughly linear inverse relationship with TCR beta diversity per million T cells. The lack of PBMC sorting stopped any conclusive naive versus antigen-experienced comparison.

The receptor was isolated from a woman between 18 and 30 years old in good health. The sample was blood.

The CDR3 protein is CASSLRHGQDTQYF. In DNA form, the CDR3 reads TGTGCCAGCAGCCTGCGACACGGCCAAGATACGCAGTATTTT. V gene TRBV7-3 combines with J gene TRBJ2-3; D is unresolved. Germline CDR1 is SGHTA and CDR2 is FQGTGA. V shed 5 bases and J shed 5 bases, with 14 bases lying between them. CDR3 length equals 14 residues. Complete variable domain (other parts from reference TRBV7-3 and TRBJ2-3): GAGVSQTPSNKVTEKGKYVELRCDPISGHTALYWYRQSLGQGPEFLIYFQGTGAADDSGLPNDRFFAVRPEGSVSTLKIQRTERGDSAVYLCASSLRHGQDTQYFGPGTRLTVL.